This entry lists 25 T cell receptor beta chains sequenced from one sample in a study of blood T cells in healthy people across ages. For the second PCR, which ran for roughly 6 to 12 cycles, a sample-barcoded 5' primer and a J-beta primer mix were used. TCRdb analysed the 5' RACE reads with MiXCR anew, one entry per CDR3 protein. The sample records around 1.5 million distinct CDR3 sequences, around 35% being singletons. The sample comprised blood. The receptors stem from a woman aged 25 to 39 in good health.

This clonotype was seen more than once but under ten times. V is TRBV27 and J is TRBJ2-1; 10 bases align to TRBD1. Germline assignment: CDR1 MNHEY and CDR2 SMNVEV (reference sequence). The junction had 5 bases not matched to a gene; V was cut back by 3 bases and J by 3 bases. This CDR3 has 16 residues. The CDR3 loop is CASSLSGTGVYNEQFF. CDR3 sequence (DNA): TGTGCCAGCAGTTTGTCCGGGACAGGGGTCTACAATGAGCAGTTCTTC.

V usage is TRBV13 and J usage is TRBJ1-1; D remains unclear. CDR1 is PRHDT, CDR2 FYEKMQ, per germline (reference sequence). The CDR3 runs 13 residues. Trimming took off 4 bases at V and 1 base at J, with 7 bases between the two ends. The CDR3, as DNA: TGTGCCAGCAGCTGGCAGAAGAACACTGAAGCTTTCTTT. This encodes CASSWQKNTEAFF.

This clonotype was counted between two and nine times. This chain uses TRBV7-9 with TRBJ1-6, with TRBD1 matching over 7 bases. The CDR3 is 15 amino acids. J was trimmed by 11 bases and V by 5 bases; bases with no gene match: 12. Germline V gives CDR1 SEHNR, CDR2 FQNEAQ (reference sequence). This CDR3 reads CASSLGGTVGTPLHF. The DNA for the CDR3 is TGTGCCAGCAGCCTAGGGGGGACAGTTGGGACACCCCTCCACTTT.

In its sample, this clonotype was seen a few times. The chain couples TRBV29-1 to TRBJ2-1, with D possibly matching TRBD1 (6 bases). Germline lookup yields CDR1 SQVTM and CDR2 ANQGSEA. The CDR3 contains 14 residues. CDR3 sequence reads: CIPPRGSSYNEQFF. The CDR3 DNA reads TGCATCCCTCCGAGGGGGAGCTCCTACAATGAGCAGTTCTTC.

The genes are TRBV6-6 and TRBJ2-6; D gene unclear. The CDR3 is 15 residues long. Germline CDR1 and CDR2: MNHNY and SVGAGI (reference sequence). The V end was cut by 10 bases, the J end by 3 bases, with 16 bases between. CDR3 nucleotide sequence: TGTGCCACCTTTCATAGTTATGGTGGGGCCAACGTCCTGACTTTC. Its protein product is CATFHSYGGANVLTF.

This clonotype appeared a few times. V usage is TRBV7-6 and J usage is TRBJ2-7, with TRBD1 matching over 7 bases. Per the germline V gene, CDR1 is SGHVS and CDR2 is FNYEAQ. The CDR3 extends over 19 amino acids. V lost 0 bases to trimming and J lost 6 bases; unmatched junction nucleotides: 20. CDR3 bases: TGTGCCAGCAGCTTAGCGCTAAGGGGGCAGGGTTATAACCTACGCGAGCAGTACTTC. Translation gives CASSLALRGQGYNLREQYF.

There are a few counts of this clonotype. This rearrangement joins TRBV20-1 to TRBJ1-2; 8 nucleotides match TRBD1. The V and J ends lost 6 bases and 4 bases, in that order; junction bases with no gene match: 7. There are 13 residues in the CDR3. Looked up from germline, CDR1 is DFQATT and CDR2 is SNEGSKA (reference sequence). The CDR3, as DNA: TGCAGTGCACAGCAGGGGGCGAGCTATGGCTACACCTTC. Its protein is CSAQQGASYGYTF.

This clonotype was found a few times. The chain combines TRBV29-1 with TRBJ2-1; the match to TRBD1 covers 9 bases. The trim removed 1 base at V and 8 bases at J, leaving 12 bases unmatched. The CDR3 is 16 residues long. Per germline, CDR1 SQVTM and CDR2 ANQGSEA. CDR3 loop: CSVEGVWDRAGHEQFF. CDR3 DNA: TGCAGCGTTGAAGGGGTCTGGGACAGGGCTGGGCATGAGCAGTTCTTC.

This clonotype has a count of ten or more. The chain uses TRBV5-1 and TRBJ2-3; the D gene is possibly TRBD2 (5 bases). The CDR3 has 16 amino acids. Germline V gene lookup returns CDR1 SGHRS and CDR2 YFSETQ. The germline V and J ends were trimmed by 4 bases and 2 bases, with 17 bases remaining between them. CDR3 coding DNA: TGCGCCAGCAGCCCCGGAGGCCGGGCCGACACAGATACGCAGTATTTT. Translating gives CASSPGGRADTDTQYF.

This clonotype appeared many times. V and J are TRBV29-1 and TRBJ1-2, with 8 bases identical to TRBD1. Germline V gene data show CDR1 as SQVTM and CDR2 as ANQGSEA. The trim removed 7 bases at V and 4 bases at J, leaving 11 bases unmatched. This CDR3 is 14 amino acids long. The CDR3 nucleotides read TGCAGCGCAAATCCGGCAGGGGGCGTCTATGGCTACACCTTC. This codes for CSANPAGGVYGYTF.

The chain employs TRBV6-6 and TRBJ2-5, with D hard to call. Germline V gene data show CDR1 as MNHNY and CDR2 as SVGAGI (reference sequence). The CDR3 has 13 residues. The V and J ends lost 5 bases and 5 bases respectively, with 12 bases between them. DNA of the CDR3: TGTGCCAGCAGTCAACAGTACTCGGAGACCCAGTACTTC. Protein product: CASSQQYSETQYF.

This clonotype was counted between two and nine times. The V call is TRBV11-3, the J call TRBJ2-1; D gene uncertain. V dropped 4 bases and J dropped 5 bases, with 9 bases sitting between them. The CDR3 sequence is 13 residues long. In germline, CDR1 is SGHNT, CDR2 YENEEA. DNA of the CDR3: TGTGCCAGCAGCTACGTTCAGGACAATGAGCAGTTCTTC. Translated, it gives CASSYVQDNEQFF. The whole variable domain, remainder taken from reference TRBV11-3 and TRBJ2-1, is EAGVVQSPRYKIIEKKQPVAFWCNPISGHNTLYWYLQNLGQGPELLIRYENEEAVDDSQLPKDRFSAERLKGVDSTLKIQPAELGDSAVYLCASSYVQDNEQFFGPGTRLTVL.

The chain uses TRBV15 and TRBJ1-2; 7 bases are shared with TRBD1. The CDR3 length is 14 residues. V was pared by 6 bases and J by 4 bases, with 8 bases of the junction left unmatched. CDR1 LNHNV and CDR2 YYDKDF come from the germline V gene (reference sequence). The CDR3, as DNA: TGTGCCACCAGGGACAAGACAGGGACCTATGGCTACACCTTC. Amino acid sequence: CATRDKTGTYGYTF.

V and J are TRBV5-1 and TRBJ2-1; no definite D call. V dropped 0 bases and J dropped 4 bases, with 11 bases sitting between them. The CDR3 contains 15 residues. Germline V gene lookup returns CDR1 SGHRS and CDR2 YFSETQ. The CDR3 loop is CASSLEGPVYNEQFF. The CDR3 DNA follows: TGCGCCAGCAGCTTGGAAGGGCCAGTTTACAATGAGCAGTTCTTC.

This clonotype was seen just once. One end of the junction varies from germline; a read error may be responsible. The rearrangement uses TRBV3-1 and TRBJ2-3; TRBD2 is a possible D gene (5 bases). Germline CDR1 LGHDT, CDR2 YNNKEL (reference sequence). This CDR3 has 12 amino acids. CDR3 DNA sequence: TGTGCCGGCAGTACACCGGGTCTAGCAGTGTATTTT. Protein: CAGSTPGLAVYF.

V and J are TRBV20-1 and TRBJ1-1; maybe TRBD1 (5 bases). Germline lookup yields CDR1 DFQATT and CDR2 SNEGSKA (reference sequence). The CDR3 totals 14 residues. Trimming removed 0 bases from V and 8 bases from J, with 16 bases in between. The CDR3 region has the DNA TGCAGTGCTAGAGATACGCGGGGGAGGACGGAAGCTTTCTTT. Amino acids: CSARDTRGRTEAFF.

The rearrangement joins TRBV28 to TRBJ1-1; the match to TRBD1 covers 10 bases. Per germline, CDR1 MDHEN and CDR2 SYDVKM. Unmatched junction bases numbered 12, after V lost 5 bases and J lost 12 bases. The CDR3 spans 14 residues. The CDR3 reads CASSVTGTGDLTFF. The CDR3 nucleotides read TGTGCCAGCAGTGTAACCGGGACAGGGGATCTGACTTTCTTT.

The genes are TRBV5-1 and TRBJ1-2; 10 bases map to TRBD1. The CDR3 contains 15 residues. In germline, CDR1 is SGHRS, CDR2 YFSETQ. V dropped 4 bases and J dropped 2; count of bases not matched to a gene: 5. CDR3 nucleotides: TGCGCCAGCAGCCCGGAGGGACAGGGGAACTATGGCTACACCTTC. It codes for CASSPEGQGNYGYTF.

The chain carries TRBV7-8 and TRBJ2-7; D is possibly TRBD1 (6 bases). The ends were cut back, 8 bases at V and 7 bases at J, with 18 bases in the middle. The CDR3 has 13 residues. CDR1 and CDR2 (germline): SGHVS, FQNEAQ. The CDR3 coding sequence is TGTGCCAGCTCACCACCTGGACAGTCGGAGCAGTACTTC. This sequence encodes CASSPPGQSEQYF.

This clonotype was counted only a few times. CDR3 in DNA: TGCAGCGAAGCGACAGGCGTTCCGGAAAAACTGTTTTTT. Its protein is CSEATGVPEKLFF. The gene calls are TRBV29-1 and TRBJ1-4; D possibly corresponds to TRBD1 (6 bases). Germline CDR1 SQVTM, CDR2 ANQGSEA. The CDR3 length is 13 residues. V was clipped by 7 bases and J by 8 bases, with 17 bases between them.

This clonotype was detected only once. V gene TRBV3-1 combines with J gene TRBJ2-1, with a tentative D call TRBD1 (5 bases). The CDR3 has 15 residues. V lost 10 bases, J lost 5 bases, and 21 bases lay in between. The germline CDR1 and CDR2 sequences are LGHDT and YNNKEL (reference sequence). CDR3 loop: CATSLAWVGDNEQFF. The DNA for the CDR3 is TGTGCCACCTCGCTCGCCTGGGTAGGGGACAATGAGCAGTTCTTC.

In its sample, this clonotype was seen a few times. This chain joins TRBV2 and TRBJ2-7; D is possibly TRBD1 or TRBD2 (5 bases each). CDR1 and CDR2 from the germline V gene are SNHLY and FYNNEI. This CDR3 is 13 amino acids long. Trimming pared 10 bases from V and 4 bases from J, leaving 17 bases between. This CDR3 is CATQRDGGYEQYF. CDR3 nucleotides: TGTGCCACCCAAAGGGACGGAGGATACGAGCAGTACTTC.

The V gene is TRBV12-3 or TRBV12-4, the J gene TRBJ1-5; D gene uncertain. Trimming removed 9 bases at V and 0 bases at J, with 6 bases between. This CDR3 comprises 12 residues. CDR3 coding DNA: TGTGCCAGTGGGAATAGCAATCAGCCCCAGCATTTT. This gives the protein CASGNSNQPQHF.

The V and J genes are TRBV5-1 and TRBJ2-7; unclear D gene. V lost 4 bases and J lost 9, with 17 bases in between. The CDR3 is 13 amino acids. Germline V CDR1 and CDR2: SGHRS, YFSETQ. This chain's CDR3 is CASSGAASNTQYF. The CDR3 DNA reads TGCGCCAGCAGCGGAGCAGCCTCGAATACGCAGTACTTC.

Remarks on this clonotype: The junction differs from germline at one of its ends, possibly a read error. The V call is TRBV20-1, the J call TRBJ2-5; a weak D match, TRBD1 (6 bases). CDR1 is DFQATT, CDR2 SNEGSKA, per germline (reference sequence). CDR3 length: 15 amino acids. The CDR3 DNA reads TGCAGTGTTAGAGTGGTGGACAGAAAGCAAGAGACCCCGTACTTC. Its protein product is CSVRVVDRKQETPYF.